The T cell receptor beta chain described here comes from a study of CD8+ T cells in alopecia areata. About this clone: A read error may account for a junction end that differs from germline.

Treatment here: oral pan-JAK inhibitor, 5-10 mg twice daily. This CDR3 comprises 15 residues. The germline V gene has CDR1 LGHNA and CDR2 YSLEER. As the sequencing template, cDNA was produced by extracting RNA and reverse transcribing it. TCRdb's table, derived via immunoSEQ multiplex PCR, lists solely in-frame clones and lacks some. This repertoire shows some 96,000 clones, roughly three fifths found once; its top ten account for 15% to 18%. The sequence derives from a human donor with alopecia areata. The specimen comprised CD8+ T cells sorted from blood, sampled at week 4, from a patient treated with tofacitinib. The chain recombines TRBV4-3 with TRBJ1-1; 9 bases are a match to TRBD1. The CDR3: CASSQDPDRGRLRVF. The CDR3 nucleotides are TGCGCCAGCAGCCAAGATCCGGACAGGGGCCGTCTTCGGGTCTTT.